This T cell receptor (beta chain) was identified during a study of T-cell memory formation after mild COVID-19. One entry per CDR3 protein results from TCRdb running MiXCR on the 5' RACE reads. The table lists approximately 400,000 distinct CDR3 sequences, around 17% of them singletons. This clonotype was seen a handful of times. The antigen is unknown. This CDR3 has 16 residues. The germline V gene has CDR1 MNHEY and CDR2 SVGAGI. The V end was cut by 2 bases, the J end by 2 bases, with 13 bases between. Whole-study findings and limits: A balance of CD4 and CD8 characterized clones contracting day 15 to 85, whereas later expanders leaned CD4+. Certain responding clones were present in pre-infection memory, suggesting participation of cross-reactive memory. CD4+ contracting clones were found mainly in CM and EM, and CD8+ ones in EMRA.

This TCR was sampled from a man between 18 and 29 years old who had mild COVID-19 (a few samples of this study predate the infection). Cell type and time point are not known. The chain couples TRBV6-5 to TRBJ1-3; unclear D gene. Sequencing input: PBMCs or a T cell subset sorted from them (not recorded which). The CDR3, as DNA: TGTGCCAGCAGTTACGCGATGGGATCTACTGGAAACACCATATATTTT. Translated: CASSYAMGSTGNTIYF.